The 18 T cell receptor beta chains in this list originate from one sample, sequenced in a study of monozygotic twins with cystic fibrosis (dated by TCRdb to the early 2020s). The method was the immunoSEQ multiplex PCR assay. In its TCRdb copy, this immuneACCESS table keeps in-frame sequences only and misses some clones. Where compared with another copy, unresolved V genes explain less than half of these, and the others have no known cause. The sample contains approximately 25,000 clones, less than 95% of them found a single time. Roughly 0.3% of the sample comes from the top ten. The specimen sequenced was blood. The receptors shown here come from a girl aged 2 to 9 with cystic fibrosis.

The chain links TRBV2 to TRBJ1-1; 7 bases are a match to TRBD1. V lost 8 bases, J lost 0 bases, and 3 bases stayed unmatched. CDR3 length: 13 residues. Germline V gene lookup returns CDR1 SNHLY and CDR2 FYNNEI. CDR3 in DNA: TGTGCCAGCCCTACAGGGGTGAACACTGAAGCTTTCTTT. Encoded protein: CASPTGVNTEAFF.

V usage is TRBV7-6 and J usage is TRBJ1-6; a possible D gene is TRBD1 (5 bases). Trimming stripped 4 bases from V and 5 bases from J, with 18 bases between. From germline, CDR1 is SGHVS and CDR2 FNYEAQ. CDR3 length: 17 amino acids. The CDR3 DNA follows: TGTGCCAGCAGCTCCAGTCCGGGACCATCCCATAATTCACCCCTCCACTTT. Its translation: CASSSSPGPSHNSPLHF.

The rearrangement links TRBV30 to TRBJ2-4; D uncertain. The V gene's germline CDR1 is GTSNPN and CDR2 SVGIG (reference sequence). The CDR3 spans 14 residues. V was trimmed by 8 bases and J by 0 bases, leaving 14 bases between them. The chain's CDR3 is CATESSVAKNIQYF. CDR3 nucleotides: TGTGCCACCGAGTCGTCCGTAGCCAAAAACATTCAGTACTTC.

DNA for the CDR3: TGTGCCAGCAGTTACAGGGGGTCTGAAGCTTTCTTT. Amino acid sequence: CASSYRGSEAFF. V and J are TRBV6-5 and TRBJ1-1; a weak D match, TRBD1 (6 bases). The V and J ends lost 2 bases and 6 bases respectively, with 7 bases between them. The CDR3 sequence is 12 residues long. Germline V gene data show CDR1 as MNHEY and CDR2 as SVGAGI.

Here the CDR3 DNA reads TGTGCCAGCAGTCGGGCCCGTGAAATGAACACTGAAGCTTTCTTT. Amino acids: CASSRAREMNTEAFF. The chain employs TRBV21-1 and TRBJ1-1. TRBV21-1 is a recognized pseudogene. The CDR3 sequence is 15 residues long.

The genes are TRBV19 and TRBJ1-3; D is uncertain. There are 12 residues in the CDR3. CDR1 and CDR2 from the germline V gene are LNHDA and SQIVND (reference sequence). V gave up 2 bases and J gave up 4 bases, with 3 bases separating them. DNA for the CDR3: TGTGCCAGTAGTATACCGGGAAACACCATATATTTT. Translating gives CASSIPGNTIYF.

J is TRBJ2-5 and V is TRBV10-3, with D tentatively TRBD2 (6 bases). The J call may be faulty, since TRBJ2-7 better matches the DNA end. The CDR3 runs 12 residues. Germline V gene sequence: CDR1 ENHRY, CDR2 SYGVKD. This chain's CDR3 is CAISGGSYEQYF. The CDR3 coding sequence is TGTGCCATCAGCGGGGGCTCCTACGAGCAGTACTTC.

DNA of the CDR3: TGTGCCAGCAGTCTACGCCCACGGGAGCCCTACGAGCAGTACTTC. This translates into CASSLRPREPYEQYF. V gene TRBV27 combines with J gene TRBJ2-7, with D possibly being TRBD2 (6 bases). This CDR3 has 15 amino acids. Trimming took 5 bases from V and 2 from J, leaving 16 bases between them. The germline V gene has CDR1 MNHEY and CDR2 SMNVEV (reference sequence).

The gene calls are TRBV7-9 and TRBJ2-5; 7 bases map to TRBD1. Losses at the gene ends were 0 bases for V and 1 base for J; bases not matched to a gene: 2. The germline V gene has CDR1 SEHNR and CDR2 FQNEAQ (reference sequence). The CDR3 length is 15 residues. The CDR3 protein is CASSLADRVQETQYF. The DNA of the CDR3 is TGTGCCAGCAGCTTAGCAGACAGGGTCCAAGAGACCCAGTACTTC.

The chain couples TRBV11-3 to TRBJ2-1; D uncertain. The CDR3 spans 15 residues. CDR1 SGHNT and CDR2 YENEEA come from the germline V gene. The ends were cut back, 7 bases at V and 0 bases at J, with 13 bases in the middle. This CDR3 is CASTTRAASYNEQFF. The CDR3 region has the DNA TGTGCCAGCACGACACGGGCAGCCTCCTACAATGAGCAGTTCTTC. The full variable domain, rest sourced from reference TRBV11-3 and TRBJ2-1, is EAGVVQSPRYKIIEKKQPVAFWCNPISGHNTLYWYLQNLGQGPELLIRYENEEAVDDSQLPKDRFSAERLKGVDSTLKIQPAELGDSAVYLCASTTRAASYNEQFFGPGTRLTVL.

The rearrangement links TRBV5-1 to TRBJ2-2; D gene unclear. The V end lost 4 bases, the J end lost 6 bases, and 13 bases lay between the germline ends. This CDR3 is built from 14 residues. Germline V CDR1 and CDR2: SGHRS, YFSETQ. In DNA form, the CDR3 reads TGCGCCAGCAGCCTCAGGAGTGTGGCCGGGGAGCTGTTTTTT. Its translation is CASSLRSVAGELFF.

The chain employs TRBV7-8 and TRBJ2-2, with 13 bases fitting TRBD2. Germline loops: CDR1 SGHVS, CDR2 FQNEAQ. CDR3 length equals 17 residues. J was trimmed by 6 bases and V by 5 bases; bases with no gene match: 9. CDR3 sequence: CASSLGLAGARAGELFF. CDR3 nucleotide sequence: TGTGCCAGCAGCCTAGGACTAGCGGGGGCCCGTGCCGGGGAGCTGTTTTTT.

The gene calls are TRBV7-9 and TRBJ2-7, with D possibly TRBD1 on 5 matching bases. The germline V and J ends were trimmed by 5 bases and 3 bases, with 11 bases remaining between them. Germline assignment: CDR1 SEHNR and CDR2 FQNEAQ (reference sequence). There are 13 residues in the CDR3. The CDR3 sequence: CASSPDINYEQYF. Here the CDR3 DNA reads TGTGCCAGCAGCCCGGACATAAACTACGAGCAGTACTTC.

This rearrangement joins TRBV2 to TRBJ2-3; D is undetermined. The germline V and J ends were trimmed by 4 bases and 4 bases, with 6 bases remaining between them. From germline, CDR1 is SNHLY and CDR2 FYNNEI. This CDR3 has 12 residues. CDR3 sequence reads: CASSVGADTQYF. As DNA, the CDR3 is TGTGCCAGCAGTGTTGGGGCAGATACGCAGTATTTT.

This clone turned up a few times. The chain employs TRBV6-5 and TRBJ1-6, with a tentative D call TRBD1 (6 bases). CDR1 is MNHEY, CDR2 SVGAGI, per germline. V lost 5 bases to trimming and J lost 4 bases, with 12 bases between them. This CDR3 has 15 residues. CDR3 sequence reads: CASSARQGYNSPLHF. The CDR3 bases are TGTGCCAGCAGTGCCCGGCAGGGGTATAATTCACCCCTCCACTTT.

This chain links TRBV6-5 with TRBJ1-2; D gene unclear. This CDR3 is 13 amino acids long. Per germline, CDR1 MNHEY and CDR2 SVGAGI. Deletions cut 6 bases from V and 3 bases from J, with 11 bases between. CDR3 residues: CASRRDTYYGYTF. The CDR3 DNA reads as TGTGCCAGCAGACGCGACACTTACTATGGCTACACCTTC.

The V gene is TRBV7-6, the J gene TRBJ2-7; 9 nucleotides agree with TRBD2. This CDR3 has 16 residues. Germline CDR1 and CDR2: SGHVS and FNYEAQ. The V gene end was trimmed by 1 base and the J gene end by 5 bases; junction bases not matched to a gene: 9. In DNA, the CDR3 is TGTGCCAGCAGCTTAGTTTGGGCGGGGGGGAAAGACGAGCAGTACTTC. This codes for CASSLVWAGGKDEQYF.

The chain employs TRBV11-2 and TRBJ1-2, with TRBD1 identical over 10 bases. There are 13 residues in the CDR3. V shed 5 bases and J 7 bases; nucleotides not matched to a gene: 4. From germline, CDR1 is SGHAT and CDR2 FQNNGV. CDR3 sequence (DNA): TGTGCCAGCAGCAAAGACAGGGGGCCTGGCTACACCTTC. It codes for CASSKDRGPGYTF.